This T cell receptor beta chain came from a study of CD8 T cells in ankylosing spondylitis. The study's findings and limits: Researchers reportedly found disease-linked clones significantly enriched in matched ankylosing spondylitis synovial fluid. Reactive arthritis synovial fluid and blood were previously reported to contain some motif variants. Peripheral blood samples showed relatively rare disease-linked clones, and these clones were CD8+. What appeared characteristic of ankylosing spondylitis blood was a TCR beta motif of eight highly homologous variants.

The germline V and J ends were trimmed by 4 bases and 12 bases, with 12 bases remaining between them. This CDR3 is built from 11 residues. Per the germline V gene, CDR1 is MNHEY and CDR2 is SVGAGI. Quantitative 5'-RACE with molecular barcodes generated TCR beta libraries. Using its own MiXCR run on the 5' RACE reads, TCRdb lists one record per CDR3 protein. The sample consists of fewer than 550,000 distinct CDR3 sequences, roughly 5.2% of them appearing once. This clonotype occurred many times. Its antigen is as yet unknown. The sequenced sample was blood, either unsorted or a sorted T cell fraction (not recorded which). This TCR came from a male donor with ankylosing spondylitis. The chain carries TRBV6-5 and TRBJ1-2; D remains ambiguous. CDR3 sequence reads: CASSSGLDHTF. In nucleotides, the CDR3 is TGTGCCAGCAGTTCCGGACTGGACCACACCTTC.